This TCR beta chain was obtained from a study of Graves' ophthalmopathy and Graves' hyperthyroidism. General study results and limits: Ophthalmopathy could be told apart from stable hyperthyroidism by a 13-signature model (around 88% sensitivity, around 84% specificity). As the model predicted ophthalmopathy progression, it achieved a sensitivity of just over 70% and a specificity of approximately 72%.

Moderate-to-severe activity, CAS ≥3, NOSPECS ≥4 and duration under 3 months were recorded for donors with ophthalmopathy. Other autoimmune diseases, uncontrolled infections, pregnancy or lactation excluded patients from enrollment. The length of the CDR3 is 13 residues. CDR1 DFQATT and CDR2 SNEGSKA come from the germline V gene (reference sequence). After removal of 2 bases from V and 6 bases from J, the junction contained 6 bases not matched to a gene. A few counts support this clonotype. Antigen unknown. The sequenced template was RNA, covering the TCR beta CDR3 region. An initial RT-PCR round employing HTBI primers preceded a second-round multiplex PCR. TCRdb independently ran MiXCR on the multiplex PCR reads; one entry per CDR3 protein. Counted here are 500,000 to 800,000 distinct CDR3 sequences, over 40% occurring once; the ten biggest clones make up under 3.5%.

Sample: peripheral blood. This chain uses TRBV20-1 with TRBJ2-7, with 8 bases fitting TRBD1. This receptor was identified in an adult man with Graves' ophthalmopathy. This CDR3 is CSARPRGLREQYF. DNA for the CDR3: TGCAGTGCTAGACCCAGGGGGCTTCGCGAGCAGTACTTC.